What follows are 17 T cell receptor beta chains derived from one specimen sequenced in a study of Ad26.COV2.S vaccination and SARS-CoV-2 variants (dated by TCRdb to the early 2020s). The method was the immunoSEQ multiplex PCR assay. The source is immuneACCESS, and TCRdb retained only in-frame sequences with V and J called. Part of the clones is not carried over; for the studies checked, unresolved V genes explain less than half of this, and the remainder is unexplained. The sample data list a few hundred thousand clones, and roughly 85% of these were observed just once. Together, the top ten hold 7% to 9.5% of the sample. The treatment or condition label corresponds to: some 20 received Ad26.COV2.S at low or high dose, single or two shots; 5 received placebo; per-sample allocation not given. Repertoires of vaccine and placebo recipients were sequenced from samples collected on day 63 after the first injection.

Material: peripheral blood, obtained in a trial of Ad26.COV2.S vaccine versus placebo. The receptors were gathered from a person between 18 and 60 years old who received the Ad26.COV2.S COVID-19 vaccine or a placebo.

This clone was picked up a small number of times. The rearrangement links TRBV2 to TRBJ1-3; D is undetermined. The V gene's germline CDR1 is SNHLY and CDR2 FYNNEI. The CDR3 loop spans 16 amino acids. V dropped 2 bases and J dropped 0 bases, with 11 bases sitting between them. The CDR3 DNA is TGTGCCAGCAGTGAATATATGAGCTTCTCTGGAAACACCATATATTTT. Amino acid sequence: CASSEYMSFSGNTIYF.

The rearrangement links TRBV7-3 to TRBJ2-3; D is possibly TRBD2 (6 bases). The V end lost 4 bases, the J end lost 1 base, and 9 bases lay between the germline ends. The CDR3 spans 14 residues. The germline gives CDR1 SGHTA, CDR2 FQGTGA. This chain's CDR3 is CASSSTRGTDTQYF. CDR3 in DNA: TGTGCCAGCAGCTCGACTAGGGGCACAGATACGCAGTATTTT.

The chain employs TRBV24-1 and TRBJ2-3; 14 nucleotides align to TRBD2. CDR1 and CDR2 (germline): KGHDR, SFDVKD. The CDR3 spans 17 residues. V lost 4 bases, J lost 5 bases, and 7 bases stayed unmatched. CDR3 sequence (DNA): TGTGCCACCAGTGAACGACTAGCGGGAGGGCCCGGAGATACGCAGTATTTT. Protein: CATSERLAGGPGDTQYF.

This chain joins TRBV12-5 and TRBJ1-5, with 10 bases that match TRBD1. V trimming: 5 bases; J trimming: 5 bases; junction bases outside the gene matches: 0. The length of the CDR3 is 13 residues. CDR1 and CDR2 from the germline V gene are LGHNT and FRNRAP. The CDR3 region is CASGGTGDQPQHF. The CDR3 nucleotides are TGTGCTAGTGGTGGGACAGGGGATCAGCCCCAGCATTTT.

The rearrangement links TRBV28 to TRBJ2-3; the D call may be TRBD1 or TRBD2 (5 bases each). This CDR3 is built from 14 residues. V lost 2 bases, J lost 4 bases, and 10 bases lay in between. CDR1 and CDR2 from the germline V gene are MDHEN and SYDVKM. The CDR3 DNA sequence: TGTGCCAGCAGTTTAGAGGGGTACGCAGATACGCAGTATTTT. This sequence encodes CASSLEGYADTQYF.

This clone appeared a few times. CDR3 DNA: TGTGCCAGTAGTATTGGGGGGGCTGGCTACGAGCAGTACTTC. Its translation is CASSIGGAGYEQYF. The genes are TRBV19 and TRBJ2-7, with a possible D match to TRBD2 (7 bases). Per the germline V gene, CDR1 is LNHDA and CDR2 is SQIVND (reference sequence). The V and J ends lost 3 bases and 3 bases respectively, with 12 bases between them. This CDR3 has 14 amino acids. The variable domain in full, with the rest retrieved from reference TRBV19 and TRBJ2-7, is DGGITQSPKYLFRKEGQNVTLSCEQNLNHDAMYWYRQDPGQGLRLIYYSQIVNDFQKGDIAEGYSVSREKKESFPLTVTSAQKNPTAFYLCASSIGGAGYEQYFGPGTRLTVT.

This clone was observed a single time. The V and J genes are TRBV14 and TRBJ1-6, with 7 bases that match TRBD1. The J segment lost 2 bases and the V segment lost 0 bases, leaving 4 bases of the junction unmatched. The CDR3 spans 17 residues. Germline CDR1 reads SGHDN; CDR2 reads FVKESK. CDR3: CASSQDDRAAYNSPLHF. The CDR3 DNA is TGTGCCAGCAGCCAAGATGACAGGGCGGCCTATAATTCACCCCTCCACTTT. The full variable domain, completed using reference TRBV14 and TRBJ1-6, is EAGVTQFPSHSVIEKGQTVTLRCDPISGHDNLYWYRRVMGKEIKFLLHFVKESKQDESGMPNNRFLAERTGGTYSTLKVQPAELEDSGVYFCASSQDDRAAYNSPLHFGNGTRLTVT.

V gene TRBV5-1 combines with J gene TRBJ1-1; D gene ambiguous. Germline V gene lookup returns CDR1 SGHRS and CDR2 YFSETQ. V was pared by 0 bases and J by 2 bases, with 5 bases between. The CDR3 covers 13 residues. CDR3 sequence: CASSLALNTEAFF. The CDR3 nucleotides are TGCGCCAGCAGCTTGGCCCTTAACACTGAAGCTTTCTTT.

This clone came up once. This chain uses TRBV4-3 with TRBJ2-1, with D perhaps matching TRBD2 (5 bases). The germline V gene encodes CDR1 LGHNA and CDR2 YSLEER. This CDR3 spans 15 amino acids. Trimming took 1 base from V and 7 from J, leaving 14 bases between them. This chain's CDR3 is CASSQAGRGANEQFF. In nucleotides, the CDR3 is TGCGCCAGCAGCCAAGCCGGTCGGGGAGCGAATGAGCAGTTCTTC.

The chain is built from TRBV5-1 and TRBJ1-1; 8 bases fit TRBD1. The CDR3 contains 14 residues. J lost 5 bases, V lost 5 bases, and 8 bases had no gene match. Per the germline V gene, CDR1 is SGHRS and CDR2 is YFSETQ. The CDR3 protein is CASSQDRVRTEAFF. DNA of the CDR3: TGCGCCAGCAGTCAGGACAGGGTTCGGACTGAAGCTTTCTTT.

This clone has a single count. This chain links TRBV12-2 with TRBJ2-1; the table's D call, TRBD2, has no DNA check behind it. TRBV12-2 constitutes a pseudogene. The CDR3 totals 17 residues. CDR3 in DNA: TGTGCAAGTCGCTTAACCGGGGGGGTGGAAAATCACAATGAGCAGTTCTTC. Translated, it gives CASRLTGGVENHNEQFF.

This clone is a singleton in its sample. The chain combines TRBV5-4 with TRBJ1-2, with 9 bases aligning to TRBD1. Germline CDR1 SGHNT, CDR2 YYREEE (reference sequence). The V gene end was trimmed by 5 bases and the J gene end by 4 bases; junction bases not matched to a gene: 6. CDR3 length: 14 residues. The CDR3 nucleotides are TGTGCCAGCAGAGATACAGGGGGCGCCTATGGCTACACCTTC. It codes for CASRDTGGAYGYTF. Drawing the rest from reference TRBV5-4 and TRBJ1-2, the complete variable domain is ETGVTQSPTHLIKTRGQQVTLRCSSQSGHNTVSWYQQALGQGPQFIFQYYREEENGRGNFPPRFSGLQFPNYSSELNVNALELDDSALYLCASRDTGGAYGYTFGSGTRLTVV.

V is TRBV7-3 and J is TRBJ2-7; D not resolved. With 0 bases removed from V and 1 base from J, the gap between germline ends came to 13 bases. Germline V gene data show CDR1 as SGHTA and CDR2 as FQGTGA. The CDR3 sequence is 16 residues long. DNA for the CDR3: TGTGCCAGCAGCTTAACGCCGTATCAAGGGTCCTACGAGCAGTACTTC. Residues: CASSLTPYQGSYEQYF.

The chain employs TRBV4-2 and TRBJ2-5; 11 positions match TRBD2. Unmatched junction bases numbered 16, after V lost 1 base and J lost 3 bases. The CDR3 length is 20 residues. Germline assignment: CDR1 LGHNA and CDR2 YNFKEQ. The CDR3 DNA reads TGTGCCAGCAGCCAAGCGATAGCGGGGGGGCTGGTTTTGGGTGAAGAGACCCAGTACTTC. Its protein product is CASSQAIAGGLVLGEETQYF.

The genes are TRBV5-6 and TRBJ1-5; TRBD1 might be the D (6 bases). Per germline, CDR1 SGHDT and CDR2 YYEEEE. The CDR3 runs 17 residues. Between the trimmed V and J ends, which lost 0 bases and 2 bases, there was a span of 15 bases. CDR3 DNA: TGTGCCAGCAGCTTGGGTTGGGGTGGACAGCGCAATCAGCCCCAGCATTTT. Its translation: CASSLGWGGQRNQPQHF. The variable domain in full, with the rest retrieved from reference TRBV5-6 and TRBJ1-5, is DAGVTQSPTHLIKTRGQQVTLRCSPKSGHDTVSWYQQALGQGPQFIFQYYEEEERQRGNFPDRFSGHQFPNYSSELNVNALLLGDSALYLCASSLGWGGQRNQPQHFGDGTRLSIL.

The CDR3 here is CATGDNSYEQYF. CDR3 nucleotide sequence: TGTGCCACCGGGGACAATTCCTACGAGCAGTACTTC. This chain links TRBV24-1 with TRBJ2-7, with D possibly TRBD1 on 6 matching bases. The V gene lost 9 bases and the J gene lost 1 base, with 9 bases spanning the gap. Germline values: CDR1 KGHDR, CDR2 SFDVKD. This CDR3 region has 12 residues.

The gene calls are TRBV4-2 and TRBJ1-4; TRBD1 aligns across 7 bases. Germline V lookup: CDR1 LGHNA, CDR2 YNFKEQ. This CDR3 has 16 amino acids. V lost 0 bases to trimming and J lost 4 bases; unmatched junction nucleotides: 5. This chain's CDR3 is CASSQEWTGINEKLFF. CDR3 sequence (DNA): TGTGCCAGCAGCCAAGAGTGGACAGGAATTAATGAAAAACTGTTTTTT.